These T cell receptor beta chains were read from a single sample in a study of early T cells in non-severe SARS-CoV-2 infection. TCRdb analysed the 5' RACE reads with MiXCR anew, one entry per CDR3 protein. The top ten clones hold 4.5% to 7% of a sample with 55,000 to 80,000 distinct CDR3 sequences, more than 9.5% of them seen once. The specimen was whole blood, collected at baseline. These receptors originate from an adult who was a healthcare worker with PCR-confirmed SARS-CoV-2 infection or an uninfected control (not recorded which). CDR3s include the opening cysteine and the closing phenylalanine or tryptophan. The D gene is left open where the match is weak. Rows may omit the clone size; those that give it use once, few, many or a size class.

len	v_gene	abundance	d_gene	j_gene	CDR3aa	CDR3nt
18	TRBV5-1	medium-sized	TRBD1	TRBJ1-2	CASSLVGTGDITFYGYTF	TGCGCCAGCAGCTTGGTTGGGACAGGAGATATAACATTTTATGGCTACACCTTC
11	TRBV12-3/TRBV12-4	NA	NA	TRBJ1-5	CASSSGQPQHF	TGTGCCAGCAGTTCAGGTCAGCCCCAGCATTTT
13	TRBV2	many	NA	TRBJ2-2	CASTRENQGELFF	TGTGCCAGCACCCGGGAAAACCAAGGGGAGCTGTTTTTT
12	TRBV30	NA	NA	TRBJ1-5	CAWSDSSQPQHF	TGTGCCTGGAGTGACTCGAGCCAGCCCCAGCATTTT
16	TRBV3-1	many	TRBD2	TRBJ2-1	CASSQTSPGGYNEQFF	TGTGCCAGCAGCCAAACTTCCCCCGGGGGGTACAATGAGCAGTTCTTC
14	TRBV25-1	few	NA	TRBJ1-3	CASSEAAWADTIYF	TGTGCCAGCAGTGAAGCAGCGTGGGCGGACACCATATATTTT
15	TRBV4-2	many	TRBD1	TRBJ2-7	CASSQGSDRIDEQYF	TGTGCCAGCAGCCAAGGATCGGACAGGATCGACGAGCAGTACTTC
14	TRBV20-1	NA	TRBD1	TRBJ1-1	CSATRGRLGTEAFF	TGCAGTGCTACCAGGGGGCGGCTTGGTACTGAAGCTTTCTTT
17	TRBV7-8	many	NA	TRBJ1-5	CASTLPPMGIGNQPQHF	TGTGCCAGCACCCTCCCCCCGATGGGGATTGGAAATCAGCCCCAGCATTTT
14	TRBV7-2	many	NA	TRBJ1-1	CASSPSGVGTEAFF	TGTGCCAGCAGCCCCAGCGGGGTAGGCACTGAAGCTTTCTTT
13	TRBV4-1	NA	NA	TRBJ1-2	CASSQVLGSGYTF	TGCGCCAGCAGCCAAGTTTTGGGCTCTGGCTACACCTTC
14	TRBV13	NA	NA	TRBJ1-1	CASSWGGSATEAFF	TGTGCCAGCAGCTGGGGGGGCTCAGCCACTGAAGCTTTCTTT
16	TRBV5-5	few	TRBD2	TRBJ2-2	CASSQTSGANTGELFF	TGTGCCAGCAGCCAAACTAGCGGGGCGAACACCGGGGAGCTGTTTTTT
12	TRBV20-1	NA	TRBD2	TRBJ2-7	CSASASGYEQYF	TGCAGTGCTAGTGCTAGCGGCTACGAGCAGTACTTC
14	TRBV28	many	TRBD1	TRBJ1-1	CASSYRGRYTEAFF	TGTGCCAGCAGTTACAGGGGGCGGTACACTGAAGCTTTCTTT
12	TRBV29-1	few	NA	TRBJ1-4	CSVVGANEKLFF	TGCAGCGTTGTCGGCGCTAATGAAAAACTGTTTTTT
13	TRBV20-1	many	NA	TRBJ1-4	CSASEGANEKLFF	TGCAGTGCTAGCGAGGGGGCTAATGAAAAACTGTTTTTT
13	TRBV6-1	few	TRBD1	TRBJ2-7	CASSEVAGGEQYF	TGTGCCAGCAGTGAAGTGGCAGGGGGCGAGCAGTACTTC
14	TRBV27	many	TRBD2	TRBJ2-1	CASSLVAGGNEQFF	TGTGCCAGCAGTTTAGTAGCGGGGGGAAATGAGCAGTTCTTC
14	TRBV27	few	NA	TRBJ1-4	CASAGTATNEKLFF	TGTGCCAGCGCGGGGACCGCAACTAATGAAAAACTGTTTTTT
15	TRBV2	many	TRBD1	TRBJ2-3	CASSVGDRGTDTQYF	TGTGCCAGCAGTGTAGGGGACAGGGGGACAGATACGCAGTATTTT
15	TRBV5-4	few	NA	TRBJ1-6	CASSLARGSNSPLHF	TGTGCCAGCAGCTTGGCGCGTGGGAGTAATTCACCCCTCCACTTT
13	TRBV29-1	few	NA	TRBJ1-1	CSVEAGMNTEAFF	TGCAGCGTTGAAGCGGGCATGAACACTGAAGCTTTCTTT
13	TRBV3-1	NA	TRBD1	TRBJ1-2	CASRGGGSYGYTF	TGTGCCAGCAGAGGGGGCGGGTCCTATGGCTACACCTTC
21	TRBV7-2	NA	TRBD2	TRBJ2-3	CASSLRPGVAGGTTSTDTQYF	TGTGCCAGCAGCTTAAGACCCGGGGTTGCGGGAGGCACCACTAGCACAGATACGCAGTATTTT
12	TRBV29-1	few	NA	TRBJ2-5	CSVEPGPETQYF	TGCAGCGTTGAACCGGGGCCAGAGACCCAGTACTTC
14	TRBV3-1	few	NA	TRBJ2-4	CASSQRIGLGGKYF	TGTGCCAGCAGCCAACGTATCGGACTGGGGGGAAAGTACTTC
12	TRBV18	few	NA	TRBJ2-7	CASSPGISEQYF	TGTGCCAGCTCACCAGGGATCTCCGAGCAGTACTTC
13	TRBV6-5	many	NA	TRBJ2-3	CASSYPPLDTQYF	TGTGCCAGCAGTTACCCACCCCTGGATACGCAGTATTTT
13	TRBV9	NA	TRBD1	TRBJ2-7	CASSEGQGYEQYF	TGTGCCAGCAGCGAAGGACAGGGATACGAGCAGTACTTC
14	TRBV6-2/TRBV6-3	medium-sized	NA	TRBJ2-1	CASSSWGPGNEQFF	TGTGCCAGCAGTTCGTGGGGGCCGGGAAATGAGCAGTTCTTC
15	TRBV5-1	NA	TRBD1	TRBJ2-7	CASSPGQGRTYEQYF	TGCGCCAGCAGCCCCGGACAGGGGAGGACCTACGAGCAGTACTTC
15	TRBV29-1	NA	TRBD2	TRBJ2-3	CSVRGLEISTDTQYF	TGCAGCGTTCGTGGACTAGAGATTAGCACAGATACGCAGTATTTT
15	TRBV27	many	NA	TRBJ2-2	CASSFYLRNTGELFF	TGTGCCAGCAGTTTTTACCTCAGAAACACCGGGGAGCTGTTTTTT
17	TRBV4-3	NA	NA	TRBJ2-1	CASSQDIGTRAINEQFF	TGCGCCAGCAGCCAAGACATTGGGACTCGGGCTATCAATGAGCAGTTCTTC
14	TRBV15	few	NA	TRBJ2-7	CATSRDLGTYEQYF	TGTGCCACCAGCAGAGATTTGGGCACCTACGAGCAGTACTTC
14	TRBV20-1	many	TRBD2	TRBJ2-5	CSASLAGAVETQYF	TGCAGTGCTTCCCTAGCGGGAGCTGTGGAGACCCAGTACTTC
17	TRBV5-1	NA	TRBD2	TRBJ2-1	CASSLAPLAGGPNEQFF	TGCGCCAGCAGCTTGGCCCCACTAGCGGGGGGGCCTAATGAGCAGTTCTTC
15	TRBV12-3/TRBV12-4	few	TRBD2	TRBJ2-3	CASSFRLAGTDTQYF	TGTGCCAGCAGTTTTCGGCTAGCGGGCACAGATACGCAGTATTTT
15	TRBV11-2	NA	NA	TRBJ2-7	CASSSIRAAGYEQYF	TGTGCCAGCAGTTCCATCAGGGCCGCCGGCTACGAGCAGTACTTC
14	TRBV2	few	TRBD1	TRBJ2-7	CASNPGTGFYEQYF	TGTGCCAGCAACCCCGGGACAGGATTCTACGAGCAGTACTTC
13	TRBV20-1	NA	NA	TRBJ2-7	CSARLYESYEQYF	TGCAGTGCAAGACTATACGAGTCGTACGAGCAGTACTTC
15	TRBV4-1	NA	TRBD1	TRBJ2-1	CASSLQDRGGNEQFF	TGCGCCAGCAGCCTACAGGACAGGGGAGGAAATGAGCAGTTCTTC
13	TRBV15	few	NA	TRBJ2-7	CATRGQGLNEQYF	TGTGCCACCAGAGGCCAGGGGCTAAACGAGCAGTACTTC
12	TRBV20-1	few	TRBD1	TRBJ1-2	CSASTGVYGYTF	TGCAGTGCTTCGACAGGGGTCTATGGCTACACCTTC
13	TRBV5-1	NA	NA	TRBJ1-1	CASSLDRADEAFF	TGCGCCAGCAGCTTGGACAGGGCTGATGAAGCTTTCTTT
14	TRBV4-1	many	NA	TRBJ2-5	CASSQEWGVETQYF	TGCGCCAGCAGCCAAGAATGGGGGGTGGAGACCCAGTACTTC
15	TRBV6-6	few	TRBD1	TRBJ2-7	CASSYSGQGAYEQYF	TGTGCCAGCAGTTACTCGGGACAGGGGGCCTACGAGCAGTACTTC
14	TRBV3-1	NA	NA	TRBJ1-2	CASSQGARDYGYTF	TGTGCCAGCAGCCAAGGTGCGCGGGACTATGGCTACACCTTC
14	TRBV7-9	NA	NA	TRBJ1-2	CASSLMGGNYGYTF	TGTGCCAGCAGCTTAATGGGGGGTAACTATGGCTACACCTTC
13	TRBV3-1	few	NA	TRBJ2-1	CASSRGLWGEQFF	TGTGCCAGCAGCCGAGGCCTGTGGGGTGAGCAGTTCTTC
14	TRBV7-9	NA	TRBD2	TRBJ2-3	CASTSAGGLNTQYF	TGTGCCAGCACCTCAGCGGGAGGGCTAAATACGCAGTATTTT
14	TRBV25-1	once	NA	TRBJ1-1	CASSPNIPGGEAFF	TGTGCCAGCAGTCCAAATATACCGGGCGGTGAAGCTTTCTTT